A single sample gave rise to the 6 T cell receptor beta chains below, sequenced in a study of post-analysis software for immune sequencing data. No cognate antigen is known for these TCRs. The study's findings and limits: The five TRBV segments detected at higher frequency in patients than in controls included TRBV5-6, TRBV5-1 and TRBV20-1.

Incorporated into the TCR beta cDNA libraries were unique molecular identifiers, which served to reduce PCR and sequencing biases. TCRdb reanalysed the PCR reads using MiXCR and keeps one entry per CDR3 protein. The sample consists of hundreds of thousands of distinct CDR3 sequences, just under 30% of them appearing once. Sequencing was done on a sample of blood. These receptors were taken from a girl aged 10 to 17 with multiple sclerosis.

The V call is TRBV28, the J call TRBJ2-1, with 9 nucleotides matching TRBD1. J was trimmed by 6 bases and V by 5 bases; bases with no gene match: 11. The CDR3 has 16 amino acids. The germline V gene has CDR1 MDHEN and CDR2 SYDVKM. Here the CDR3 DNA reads TGTGCCAGCAGTGCCCACCGGGACAGGGTCTTCAATGAGCAGTTCTTC. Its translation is CASSAHRDRVFNEQFF.

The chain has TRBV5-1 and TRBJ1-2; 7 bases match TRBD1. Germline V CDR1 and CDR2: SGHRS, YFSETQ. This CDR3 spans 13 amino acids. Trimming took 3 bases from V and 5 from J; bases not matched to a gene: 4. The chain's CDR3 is CASSCDRVYGYTF. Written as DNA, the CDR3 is TGCGCCAGCAGCTGTGACAGGGTATATGGCTACACCTTC.

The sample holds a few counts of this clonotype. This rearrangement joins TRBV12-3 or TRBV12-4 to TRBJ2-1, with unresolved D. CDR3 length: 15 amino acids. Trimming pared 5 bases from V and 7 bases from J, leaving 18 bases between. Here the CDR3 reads CASSPGGSVGNEQFF. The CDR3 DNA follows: TGTGCCAGCAGTCCAGGTGGGTCGGTGGGAAATGAGCAGTTCTTC.

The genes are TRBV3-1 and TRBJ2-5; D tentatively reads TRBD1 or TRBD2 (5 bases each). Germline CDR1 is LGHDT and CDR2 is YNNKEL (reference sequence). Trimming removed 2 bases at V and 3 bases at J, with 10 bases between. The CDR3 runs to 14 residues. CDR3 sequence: CASSQMWGKETQYF. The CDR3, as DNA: TGTGCCAGCAGCCAAATGTGGGGGAAAGAGACCCAGTACTTC.

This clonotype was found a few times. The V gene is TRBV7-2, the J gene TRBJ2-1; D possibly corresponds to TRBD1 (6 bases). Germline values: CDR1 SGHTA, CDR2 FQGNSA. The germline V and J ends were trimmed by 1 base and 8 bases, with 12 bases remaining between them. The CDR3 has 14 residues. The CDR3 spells CASSLGGLRHEQFF. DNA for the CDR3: TGTGCCAGCAGCTTAGGGGGGCTCAGGCATGAGCAGTTCTTC.

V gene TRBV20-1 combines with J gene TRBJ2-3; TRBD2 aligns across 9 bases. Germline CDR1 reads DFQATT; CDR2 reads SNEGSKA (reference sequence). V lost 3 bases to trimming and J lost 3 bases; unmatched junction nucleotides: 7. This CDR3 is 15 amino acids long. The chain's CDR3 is CSASFSGSLTDTQYF. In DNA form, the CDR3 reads TGCAGTGCTAGTTTTAGCGGGAGTTTGACAGATACGCAGTATTTT.